This T cell receptor beta chain is drawn from a study of shared clonotypes between healthy human individuals. Germline assignment: CDR1 SGHAT and CDR2 FQNNGV. This CDR3 is built from 15 residues. Trimming removed 5 bases from V and 2 bases from J; junction bases left unmatched: 7. Naive CD45RA+ and memory CD45RA-negative subsets were split from CD4+ cells. Per the original methods: With immunoSEQ giving junction-only sequences and no quality scores, filtering differed. Sequencing was performed with immunoSEQ multiplex PCR; in TCRdb, only in-frame clones are kept and a portion is missing. The V and J calls and clone size come from that table; D and trimming were worked out from the DNA. The repertoire has roughly 1,600,000 clones, approximately 98.5% of them found once; the top ten carry roughly 0.36%.

The TCR originated in a man aged 25-40 years in good health. The rearrangement uses TRBV11-2 and TRBJ1-2; 8 bases are a match to TRBD1. Material: naive CD4+ T cells sorted from blood. Stated subset: CD45RA+ positively selected. As DNA, the CDR3 is TGTGCCAGCAGCGTAGCCGGGACAGGCAACTATGGCTACACCTTC. Translating gives CASSVAGTGNYGYTF.